These T cell receptor beta chains were read from a single sample in a study of blood T cell repertoires in COVID-19. TCRdb's copy holds only in-frame clones and misses some; the assay was immunoSEQ multiplex PCR. The sample has about 160,000 clones, about 85% seen once; the top ten hold 1.1%. Sequenced material: peripheral blood. These receptors were obtained from a man between 40 and 49 years old with acute or convalescent COVID-19. Each CDR3 is given with its conserved first and last residue. A D gene is named only where the DNA matches it firmly. The size entry is marked missing in some rows and otherwise reads once, few, many or a size class.

length,V,J,size,D,CDR3,DNA
13,TRBV18,TRBJ2-7,few,-,CASSEHQGPEQYF,TGTGCCAGCTCGGAACACCAGGGTCCCGAGCAGTACTTC
15,TRBV7-2,TRBJ2-1,-,-,CASSLVGQGHNEQFF,TGTGCCAGCAGCTTAGTGGGTCAGGGGCACAATGAGCAGTTCTTC
13,TRBV5-1,TRBJ1-1,-,TRBD1,CASSQGGGTEAFF,TGCGCCAGCAGCCAGGGGGGAGGCACTGAAGCTTTCTTT
13,TRBV11-3,TRBJ2-5,-,-,CASSLWQDETQYF,TGTGCCAGCAGCTTGTGGCAGGATGAGACCCAGTACTTC
16,TRBV24-1,TRBJ2-1,few,TRBD1,CATSDAGTGLESEQFF,TGTGCCACCAGTGATGCCGGGACAGGGTTAGAGTCTGAGCAGTTCTTC
13,TRBV19,TRBJ2-5,once,TRBD1,CASGTGVQETQYF,TGTGCCAGCGGGACAGGGGTGCAAGAGACCCAGTACTTC
17,TRBV2,TRBJ2-5,-,-,CASSPLGTPGQKETQYF,TGTGCCAGCAGTCCTCTAGGGACTCCGGGACAGAAAGAGACCCAGTACTTC
15,TRBV7-9,TRBJ1-4,-,-,CASSLGAGNNEKLFF,TGTGCCAGCAGCTTAGGAGCAGGGAATAATGAAAAACTGTTTTTT
13,TRBV4-1,TRBJ2-1,-,-,CASSQLSQAEQFF,TGCGCCAGCAGCCAACTGAGTCAGGCTGAGCAGTTCTTC
13,TRBV5-1,TRBJ1-1,-,TRBD1,CASGQGAGTEAFF,TGCGCCAGCGGACAGGGGGCAGGGACTGAAGCTTTCTTT
14,TRBV28,TRBJ1-2,-,-,CASSLGRSGSGYTF,TGTGCCAGCAGTTTAGGAAGATCGGGGTCTGGCTACACCTTC
13,TRBV5-4,TRBJ1-2,few,-,CASSLAGIWGYTF,TGTGCCAGCAGCTTGGCCGGGATTTGGGGCTACACCTTC
14,TRBV3-1/TRBV3-2,TRBJ2-5,-,-,CASSQDAVQETQYF,TGTGCCAGCAGCCAAGATGCGGTCCAAGAGACCCAGTACTTC
13,TRBV12-5,TRBJ1-3,-,-,CASGGPEGNTIYF,TGTGCTAGCGGGGGGCCAGAAGGAAACACCATATATTTT
13,TRBV4-2,TRBJ2-3,-,-,CASSLNLADTQYF,TGTGCCAGCAGCCTTAATCTAGCAGATACGCAGTATTTT
16,TRBV12-5,TRBJ2-1,-,TRBD2,CASAPEGLTLTNEQFF,TGTGCTAGTGCCCCGGAGGGACTAACTCTCACCAATGAGCAGTTCTTC
14,TRBV5-6,TRBJ1-1,-,TRBD1,CASSLQGAGTEAFF,TGTGCCAGCAGCTTACAGGGGGCTGGGACTGAAGCTTTCTTT
16,TRBV5-8,TRBJ2-3,-,TRBD1,CASSLGNRGLTDTQYF,TGTGCCAGCAGCTTAGGGAATAGGGGGCTGACAGATACGCAGTATTTT
14,TRBV5-1,TRBJ1-1,-,-,CASSLQGGGTEAFF,TGCGCCAGCAGCTTACAGGGCGGAGGCACTGAAGCTTTCTTT
14,TRBV5-1,TRBJ1-6,-,TRBD1,CASSLQGASSPLHF,TGCGCCAGCAGCTTGCAGGGGGCTTCCTCACCCCTCCACTTT
14,TRBV19,TRBJ1-2,once,-,CASSIGTRSYGYTF,TGTGCCAGTAGTATAGGAACCAGGTCCTATGGCTACACCTTC
12,TRBV25-1,TRBJ1-1,-,-,CASSAGTPEAFF,TGTGCCAGCAGTGCCGGGACACCCGAAGCTTTCTTT
15,TRBV30,TRBJ1-2,-,TRBD1,CAWSARQGAIEGYTF,TGTGCCTGGAGTGCGCGACAGGGGGCGATTGAAGGCTACACCTTC
12,TRBV30,TRBJ2-7,-,-,CAWSDVGLEQYF,TGTGCCTGGAGTGACGTGGGCCTCGAGCAGTACTTC
16,TRBV5-5,TRBJ1-5,once,-,CASSLEGHSSNQPQHF,TGTGCCAGCAGCCTGGAGGGGCACAGTAGCAATCAGCCCCAGCATTTT
13,TRBV9,TRBJ1-1,-,TRBD1,CASSEGGHTEAFF,TGTGCCAGCAGCGAAGGGGGCCACACTGAAGCTTTCTTT
14,TRBV6-5,TRBJ2-7,-,-,CASSPPDSVYEQYF,TGTGCCAGCAGCCCCCCCGACAGCGTGTACGAGCAGTACTTC
15,TRBV5-4,TRBJ2-7,-,-,CASSEQGTLFYEQYF,TGTGCCAGCAGTGAACAAGGGACACTTTTCTACGAGCAGTACTTC
15,TRBV7-2,TRBJ1-6,-,-,CASSLGEGYNSPLHF,TGTGCCAGCAGCTTAGGTGAGGGTTATAATTCACCCCTCCACTTT
15,TRBV10-3,TRBJ2-7,once,TRBD2,CAISESPGGEYEQYF,TGTGCCATCAGTGAGTCTCCCGGGGGGGAATACGAGCAGTACTTC
16,TRBV4-2,TRBJ2-1,once,-,CASSPEVGANYNEQFF,TGTGCCAGCAGCCCAGAGGTAGGGGCCAACTACAATGAGCAGTTCTTC
14,TRBV6-5,TRBJ2-7,once,TRBD1,CASSGGQGLYEQYF,TGTGCCAGCAGCGGGGGACAGGGGCTCTACGAGCAGTACTTC
11,TRBV7-3,TRBJ1-1,few,-,CASSATGVAFF,TGTGCCAGCAGCGCAACGGGAGTAGCTTTCTTT
17,TRBV6-2/TRBV6-3,TRBJ1-1,-,TRBD1,CASSSLRGQGAGTEAFF,TGTGCCAGCAGTTCCCTCCGAGGGCAGGGGGCTGGTACTGAAGCTTTCTTT
14,TRBV4-2,TRBJ2-1,-,-,CASSQAGTFNEQFF,TGTGCCAGCAGCCAGGCCGGGACTTTCAATGAGCAGTTCTTC
15,TRBV24-1,TRBJ2-3,once,-,CATSDGAGRIDTQYF,TGTGCCACCAGTGACGGGGCAGGGAGGATAGATACGCAGTATTTT
15,TRBV7-3,TRBJ2-2,-,-,CASSLNGGATGELFF,TGTGCCAGCAGCTTAAATGGAGGGGCCACCGGGGAGCTGTTTTTT
15,TRBV27,TRBJ1-1,-,-,CASTPYPSPNTEAFF,TGTGCCAGCACTCCCTACCCGTCCCCGAACACTGAAGCTTTCTTT
12,TRBV7-8,TRBJ1-1,-,-,CASSLATSEAFF,TGTGCCAGCAGCTTAGCCACATCTGAAGCTTTCTTT
15,TRBV5-1,TRBJ1-1,-,-,CASSFAGSKNTEAFF,TGCGCCAGCAGCTTCGCAGGGTCTAAGAACACTGAAGCTTTCTTT
16,TRBV27,TRBJ2-7,-,TRBD2,CASRSLGGGSSYEQYF,TGTGCCAGCAGGTCCCTCGGGGGGGGGTCCTCCTACGAGCAGTACTTC
13,TRBV28,TRBJ2-1,-,TRBD2,CASSSSGGNEQFF,TGTGCCAGCAGTTCTAGCGGGGGCAATGAGCAGTTCTTC
16,TRBV6-6,TRBJ2-1,-,-,CASSYSIQGGGNEQFF,TGTGCCAGCAGTTACTCGATCCAGGGGGGCGGAAATGAGCAGTTCTTC
13,TRBV6-1,TRBJ1-1,-,-,CASSDRENTEAFF,TGTGCCAGCAGTGACCGGGAGAACACTGAAGCTTTCTTT
13,TRBV5-1,TRBJ1-1,once,-,CASSLATPQRAFF,TGCGCCAGCAGCTTGGCGACACCTCAGAGAGCTTTCTTT
17,TRBV7-2,TRBJ2-2,-,TRBD2,CASSFQRGGRNTGELFF,TGTGCCAGCAGCTTCCAGCGGGGGGGCCGGAACACCGGGGAGCTGTTTTTT
19,TRBV4-1,TRBJ1-3,-,TRBD1,CASSQELRTGGNSGNTIYF,TGCGCCAGCAGCCAAGAGTTAAGGACAGGAGGCAACTCTGGAAACACCATATATTTT
15,TRBV2,TRBJ2-2,-,TRBD2,CASSGSGGDTGELFF,TGTGCCAGCAGTGGTAGCGGGGGTGACACCGGGGAGCTGTTTTTT
13,TRBV7-2,TRBJ1-1,-,TRBD1,CASSSYRGSEAFF,TGTGCCAGCAGCTCCTACAGGGGATCTGAAGCTTTCTTT
13,TRBV18,TRBJ2-7,-,-,CASSPGSRVEQYF,TGTGCCAGCTCACCGGGCTCCAGGGTCGAGCAGTACTTC
15,TRBV28,TRBJ1-2,-,TRBD1,CASSYQGQVNYGYTF,TGTGCCAGCAGTTACCAGGGACAGGTTAACTATGGCTACACCTTC
13,TRBV7-2,TRBJ2-1,-,-,CASSLVGRDEQFF,TGTGCCAGCAGCTTAGTAGGGCGGGATGAGCAGTTCTTC
14,TRBV15,TRBJ1-2,-,TRBD1,CATSRGQGARGYTF,TGTGCCACCAGCAGAGGACAGGGGGCAAGGGGCTACACCTTC
14,TRBV2,TRBJ1-1,few,-,CASRAGQGTTEAFF,TGTGCCAGCAGGGCGGGTCAGGGGACGACTGAAGCTTTCTTT
15,TRBV19,TRBJ2-1,-,TRBD2,CASSMPSGTYNEQFF,TGTGCCAGTAGTATGCCTAGCGGGACTTACAATGAGCAGTTCTTC
15,TRBV5-5,TRBJ1-6,-,TRBD1,CASSVWTGVNSPLHF,TGTGCCAGCAGCGTGTGGACAGGGGTCAATTCACCCCTCCACTTT
14,TRBV7-3,TRBJ1-1,few,-,CASSLMKQGTEAFF,TGTGCCAGCAGCTTAATGAAACAGGGCACTGAAGCTTTCTTT
13,TRBV7-6,TRBJ2-1,once,-,CASSSGLYNEQFF,TGTGCCAGCAGCTCGGGACTCTACAATGAGCAGTTCTTC
14,TRBV6-5,TRBJ2-7,-,TRBD2,CASSPQGGGFEQYF,TGTGCCAGCAGCCCACAGGGCGGGGGGTTCGAGCAGTACTTC